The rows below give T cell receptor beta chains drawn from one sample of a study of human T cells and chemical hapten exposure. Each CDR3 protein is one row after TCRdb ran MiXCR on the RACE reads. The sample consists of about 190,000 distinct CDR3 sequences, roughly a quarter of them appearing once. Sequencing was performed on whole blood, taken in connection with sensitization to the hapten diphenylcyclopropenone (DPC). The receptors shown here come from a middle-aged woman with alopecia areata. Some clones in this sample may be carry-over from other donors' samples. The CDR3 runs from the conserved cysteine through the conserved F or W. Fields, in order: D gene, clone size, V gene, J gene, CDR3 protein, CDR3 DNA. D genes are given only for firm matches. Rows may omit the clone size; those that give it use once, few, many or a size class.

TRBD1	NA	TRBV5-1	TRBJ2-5	CASRPGQPQETQYF	TGCGCCAGCAGGCCGGGACAGCCCCAAGAGACCCAGTACTTC
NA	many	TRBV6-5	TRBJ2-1	CASSYGQAKFF	TGTGCCAGCAGTTATGGGCAGGCGAAGTTCTTC
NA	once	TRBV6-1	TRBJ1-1	CASSEWGGFTEAFF	TGTGCCAGCAGTGAATGGGGGGGGTTCACTGAAGCTTTCTTT
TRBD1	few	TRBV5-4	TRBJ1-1	CASSPLQGAHTEAFF	TGTGCCAGCAGCCCCCTTCAGGGGGCGCACACTGAAGCTTTCTTT
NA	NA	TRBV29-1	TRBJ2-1	CSVPGTLNNEQFF	TGCAGCGTACCCGGGACCCTAAACAATGAGCAGTTCTTC
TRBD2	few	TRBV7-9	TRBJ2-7	CASSFGGGYGYEQYF	TGTGCCAGCAGCTTTGGGGGGGGGTACGGCTACGAGCAGTACTTC
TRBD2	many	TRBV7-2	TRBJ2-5	CASSYGLAGGEETQYF	TGTGCCAGCAGCTACGGACTAGCGGGAGGGGAAGAGACCCAGTACTTC
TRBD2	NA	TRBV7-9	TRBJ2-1	CASSQIGLAYNEQFF	TGTGCCAGCAGTCAAATCGGACTAGCGTACAATGAGCAGTTCTTC
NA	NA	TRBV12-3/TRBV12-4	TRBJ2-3	CASTLWTEDTQYF	TGTGCCAGCACCTTGTGGACAGAGGATACGCAGTATTTT
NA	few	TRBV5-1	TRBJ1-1	CASSDGTWFENTEAFF	TGCGCCAGCAGTGACGGGACATGGTTCGAAAACACTGAAGCTTTCTTT
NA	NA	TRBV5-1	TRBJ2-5	CASSPNRARGETQYF	TGCGCCAGCAGCCCGAATCGGGCCCGGGGGGAGACCCAGTACTTC
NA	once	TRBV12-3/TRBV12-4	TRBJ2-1	CASSRNPALPEFF	TGTGCCAGCAGCCGAAATCCGGCTCTCCCGGAGTTCTTC
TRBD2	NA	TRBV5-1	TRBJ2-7	CASSQPSGRAGEQYF	TGCGCCAGCAGCCAACCTAGCGGGAGGGCCGGCGAGCAGTACTTC
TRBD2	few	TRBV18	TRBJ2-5	CASARTSGTETQYF	TGTGCCAGCGCCCGGACTAGCGGGACAGAGACCCAGTACTTC
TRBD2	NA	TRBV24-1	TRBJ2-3	CATSGLAGSTDTQYF	TGTGCCACCAGTGGGCTAGCGGGGAGCACAGATACGCAGTATTTT
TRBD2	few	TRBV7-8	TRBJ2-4	CASSLSSGKNIQYF	TGTGCCAGCAGCTTGAGTAGCGGGAAAAACATTCAGTACTTC
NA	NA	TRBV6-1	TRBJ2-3	CASSFGPRTDTQYF	TGTGCCAGCAGTTTTGGGCCTCGCACAGATACGCAGTATTTT
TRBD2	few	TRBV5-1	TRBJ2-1	CASSLAPSGEYNEQFF	TGCGCCAGCAGCTTGGCCCCTAGCGGAGAATACAATGAGCAGTTCTTC
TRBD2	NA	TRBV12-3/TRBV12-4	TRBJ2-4	CASSQIKRDRYF	TGTGCCAGCAGTCAAATTAAGCGGGATCGGTACTTC
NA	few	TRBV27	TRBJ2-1	CASSLVGYEYNEQFF	TGTGCCAGCAGTTTAGTGGGGTACGAGTACAATGAGCAGTTCTTC
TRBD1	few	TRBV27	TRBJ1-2	CASSPDWTGSGYTF	TGTGCCAGCAGCCCTGATTGGACAGGGTCTGGCTACACCTTC
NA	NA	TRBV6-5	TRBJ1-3	CASRSTGTAGNTIYF	TGTGCCAGCAGGTCTACAGGGACGGCTGGAAACACCATATATTTT
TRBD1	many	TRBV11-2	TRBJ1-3	CASSQGDLSTIYF	TGTGCCAGCAGCCAGGGGGACCTCAGCACCATATATTTT
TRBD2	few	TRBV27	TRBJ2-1	CASSSWGLAGHEQFF	TGTGCCAGCAGTTCCTGGGGACTAGCGGGACATGAGCAGTTCTTC
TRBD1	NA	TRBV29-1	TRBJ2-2	CSVRTGTGTGELFF	TGCAGCGTTCGGACAGGGACGGGAACCGGGGAGCTGTTTTTT
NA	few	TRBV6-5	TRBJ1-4	CASSQPGGNEKLFF	TGTGCCAGCAGCCAACCCGGCGGTAATGAAAAACTGTTTTTT
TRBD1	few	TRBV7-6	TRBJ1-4	CASSPRQGVNEKLFF	TGTGCCAGCAGCCCTCGACAGGGAGTTAATGAAAAACTGTTTTTT
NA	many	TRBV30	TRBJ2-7	CAWSVGSTSTNEQYF	TGTGCCTGGAGTGTAGGGTCCACTAGCACCAACGAGCAGTACTTC
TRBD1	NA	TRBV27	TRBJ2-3	CASSFRDRGGTQYF	TGTGCCAGCAGTTTCCGGGACAGGGGCGGTACGCAGTATTTT
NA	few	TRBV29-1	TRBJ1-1	CSVTFRTHTEAFF	TGCAGCGTCACTTTTAGGACACACACTGAAGCTTTCTTT
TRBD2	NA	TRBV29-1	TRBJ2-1	CSVVPWTSGISHEQFF	TGCAGCGTTGTTCCATGGACTAGCGGGATCTCCCATGAGCAGTTCTTC
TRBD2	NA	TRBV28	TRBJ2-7	CASKKGTSGMYEQYF	TGTGCCAGCAAGAAGGGGACTAGCGGGATGTACGAGCAGTACTTC
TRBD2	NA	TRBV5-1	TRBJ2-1	CASTPLAGVRNEQFF	TGCGCCAGCACCCCACTAGCGGGAGTTAGGAATGAGCAGTTCTTC
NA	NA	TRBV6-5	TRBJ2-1	CASRTRPRSSYNEQFF	TGTGCCAGCAGAACGAGGCCCAGATCCTCCTACAATGAGCAGTTCTTC
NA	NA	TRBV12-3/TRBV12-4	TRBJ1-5	CASSLGSGNSNQPQHF	TGTGCCAGCAGTTTAGGTTCAGGAAATAGCAATCAGCCCCAGCATTTT
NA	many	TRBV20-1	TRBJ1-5	CSANSIQGHQPQHF	TGCAGTGCTAACTCTATCCAGGGCCATCAGCCCCAGCATTTT
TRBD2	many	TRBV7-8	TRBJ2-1	CASSKSGSSYNEQFF	TGTGCCAGCAGCAAGAGCGGGAGCTCCTACAATGAGCAGTTCTTC
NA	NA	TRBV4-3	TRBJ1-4	CASSQDLDRPTTNEKLFF	TGCGCCAGCAGCCAAGATCTAGACAGACCAACAACTAATGAAAAACTGTTTTTT
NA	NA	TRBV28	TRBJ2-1	CASRPQDNEQFF	TGTGCCAGCAGGCCACAGGACAATGAGCAGTTCTTC
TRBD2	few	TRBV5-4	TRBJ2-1	CASSLSGSRYNEQFF	TGTGCCAGCAGCCTTAGCGGGAGTAGGTACAATGAGCAGTTCTTC
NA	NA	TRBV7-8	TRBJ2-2	CASSTTRAGELFF	TGTGCCAGCAGCACGACTAGGGCGGGGGAGCTGTTTTTT
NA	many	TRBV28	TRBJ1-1	CASSSQWKAEAFF	TGTGCCAGCAGTTCGCAGTGGAAGGCTGAAGCTTTCTTT
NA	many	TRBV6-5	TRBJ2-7	CASSYPPNPEQYF	TGTGCCAGCAGTTACCCCCCGAACCCCGAGCAGTACTTC
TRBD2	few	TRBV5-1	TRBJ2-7	CASSTSLAGVSEQYF	TGCGCCAGCAGCACCTCACTAGCGGGAGTGAGCGAGCAGTACTTC
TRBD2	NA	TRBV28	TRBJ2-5	CASSLAGFAGGREETQYF	TGTGCCAGCAGTTTAGCTGGTTTTGCGGGAGGAAGGGAGGAGACCCAGTACTTC
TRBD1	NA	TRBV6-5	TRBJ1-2	CASRPTSGGFYGYTF	TGTGCCAGCAGGCCGACATCAGGGGGCTTTTATGGCTACACCTTC
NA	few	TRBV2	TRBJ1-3	CASNLGGRGGTIYF	TGTGCCAGCAACCTCGGAGGCAGAGGAGGCACCATATATTTT
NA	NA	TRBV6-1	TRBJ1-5	CASSEVGPQHF	TGTGCCAGCAGTGAAGTAGGGCCCCAGCATTTT
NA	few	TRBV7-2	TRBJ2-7	CASSLFPEIEQYF	TGTGCCAGCAGCTTATTTCCGGAGATCGAGCAGTACTTC
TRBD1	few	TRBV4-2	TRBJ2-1	CASSQGQGADEQFF	TGTGCCAGCAGCCAGGGACAGGGGGCCGATGAGCAGTTCTTC